The following is a T cell receptor (beta chain) sequence with its context. Antigen: not known. The sample originates from a study of vaccination effects on CD4 cells after COVID-19. Produced via immunoSEQ multiplex PCR; TCRdb's table is partial and in-frame only. The table lists tens of thousands of clones, roughly 65% of them singletons. V was pared by 5 bases and J by 0 bases, with 3 bases of the junction left unmatched. The CDR3 extends over 14 amino acids. The germline V gene has CDR1 SGHRS and CDR2 YFSETQ. An approximately 10-day culture period preceded the isolation of CD4+ T cells. Half the medium was replaced with IL-2 medium on days 3 and 7.

The receptor was derived from a human donor who received a COVID-19 vaccine. This chain joins TRBV5-1 and TRBJ2-5; TRBD2 matches 8 bases. Sequenced material: CD4+ T cells from PBMCs cultured without peptide, taken before COVID-19 vaccination. The CDR3, as DNA: TGCGCCAGCAGTCCGGGGGGGCACCAAGAGACCCAGTACTTC. It encodes CASSPGGHQETQYF.